This TCR beta chain was recorded in a study of T cells in Graves' hyperthyroidism and ophthalmopathy. The study, taken as a whole, reports: Blood samples included most of the expanded thyroid clonotypes exceeding 0.001.

Hyperthyroidism had been newly diagnosed in patients aged 18 to 65, and its duration was under 2 months. Trimming cost V 3 bases and J 6 bases, with 4 bases left between them. The germline gives CDR1 KGHDR, CDR2 SFDVKD. The CDR3 is made up of 11 amino acids. Amplification of TCR beta CDR3 regions used RNA as the template. First-round RT-PCR of the TCR CDR3 relied on the HTBI primer set. TCRdb used MiXCR to reprocess the multiplex PCR reads, holding one entry per CDR3 protein. The top ten hold 7.5% to 8.5% of the sample, which has fewer than 750,000 distinct CDR3 sequences, 40% to 55% seen once. As for this clonotype: The antigen is unknown.

The sequenced sample was peripheral blood or thyroid tissue (not recorded which). The gene calls are TRBV24-1 and TRBJ2-5; D is undetermined. The receptor comes from a woman between 18 and 29 years old with Graves' hyperthyroidism. The CDR3 protein is CATSDPKTQYF. The CDR3, as DNA: TGTGCCACCAGTGATCCTAAGACCCAGTACTTC.